The 30 T cell receptor beta chains reported below all come from one sample, sequenced in a study of long-term antiretroviral therapy in people with HIV. With survey level as its setting, the immunoSEQ assay was v3.0. The assay was immunoSEQ multiplex PCR, and TCRdb's table has in-frame clones only and misses some. The table records about 25,000 clones, about 86% of them present only once. Material: unsorted PBMCs, obtained 1.2 years after starting antiretroviral therapy. The receptors were sampled from a man aged 45-60 years with HIV.

The chain links TRBV19 to TRBJ1-5; D possibly corresponds to TRBD1 (6 bases). The germline V and J ends were trimmed by 3 bases and 0 bases, with 6 bases remaining between them. The CDR3 is 14 residues long. Germline assignment: CDR1 LNHDA and CDR2 SQIVND (reference sequence). In nucleotides, the CDR3 is TGTGCCAGTAGTATCAGGGGTAGCAATCAGCCCCAGCATTTT. This sequence encodes CASSIRGSNQPQHF. The full variable domain, completed using reference TRBV19 and TRBJ1-5, is DGGITQSPKYLFRKEGQNVTLSCEQNLNHDAMYWYRQDPGQGLRLIYYSQIVNDFQKGDIAEGYSVSREKKESFPLTVTSAQKNPTAFYLCASSIRGSNQPQHFGDGTRLSIL.

The chain combines TRBV5-1 with TRBJ1-2, with D possibly TRBD1 on 6 matching bases. The V gene lost 3 bases and the J gene lost 4 bases, with 19 bases spanning the gap. The CDR3 is 16 amino acids. Germline-derived CDR1 and CDR2 are SGHRS and YFSETQ. The CDR3 coding sequence is TGCGCCAGCAGCTCCGCCCTTACAGGGAAGGGCTATGGCTACACCTTC. This gives the protein CASSSALTGKGYGYTF.

The chain uses TRBV18 and TRBJ2-7; 9 nucleotides align to TRBD1. V was pared by 2 bases and J by 4 bases, with 6 bases of the junction left unmatched. CDR1 and CDR2 from the germline V gene are KGHSH and LQKENI. The CDR3 is 15 residues long. DNA of the CDR3: TGTGCCAGCTCACCAGGGACAGGGATAAGTTACGAGCAGTACTTC. As protein: CASSPGTGISYEQYF.

This chain connects TRBV5-1 to TRBJ2-2; 9 nucleotides match TRBD2. The junction had 4 bases not matched to a gene; V was cut back by 4 bases and J by 0 bases. The CDR3 contains 16 residues. CDR1 and CDR2 from the germline V gene are SGHRS and YFSETQ. CDR3 protein: CASSPLAGSNTGELFF. The CDR3 DNA is TGCGCCAGCAGCCCCCTAGCGGGATCGAACACCGGGGAGCTGTTTTTT.

V and J are TRBV28 and TRBJ2-1; TRBD2 matches 12 bases. This CDR3 region has 20 residues. Germline V CDR1 and CDR2: MDHEN, SYDVKM. Trimming took 5 bases from V and 0 from J; bases not matched to a gene: 14. CDR3 loop: CASSPLGTSGFASSYNEQFF. The DNA of the CDR3 is TGTGCCAGCAGTCCTCTCGGGACTAGCGGGTTCGCAAGCTCCTACAATGAGCAGTTCTTC.

The chain carries TRBV6-6 and TRBJ2-5; 8 bases are shared with TRBD1. Trimming removed 1 base from V and 10 bases from J; junction bases left unmatched: 11. Germline CDR1 is MNHNY and CDR2 is SVGAGI (reference sequence). The CDR3 contains 15 residues. The CDR3 spells CASSYWGQDRANQYF. CDR3 sequence (DNA): TGTGCCAGCAGTTACTGGGGACAGGACCGGGCGAACCAGTACTTC.

The chain has TRBV5-6 and TRBJ2-2; D possibly corresponds to TRBD1 (6 bases). Trimming stripped 5 bases from V and 6 bases from J, with 11 bases between. CDR3 length equals 13 residues. Looked up from germline, CDR1 is SGHDT and CDR2 is YYEEEE. For the CDR3, the DNA is TGTGCCAGCAGTTTCGAGGGGGCCGGGGAGCTGTTTTTT. Translated: CASSFEGAGELFF.

The V call is TRBV7-2, the J call TRBJ2-7; 9 nucleotides line up with TRBD1. V lost 3 bases to trimming and J lost 1 base; unmatched junction nucleotides: 7. CDR3 length: 16 amino acids. Germline V CDR1 and CDR2: SGHTA, FQGNSA. The CDR3 region has the DNA TGTGCCAGCAGCTTCCCCCGCGGGACAGGGTCCTACGAGCAGTACTTC. Residues: CASSFPRGTGSYEQYF.

There are a few counts of this clone. The CDR3 DNA follows: TGTGCCAGCAGCCTAGGACAGGAGAACTATGGCTACACCTTC. Its protein product is CASSLGQENYGYTF. The chain is built from TRBV5-4 and TRBJ1-2, with TRBD1 matching 7 bases. Losses at the gene ends were 4 bases for V and 2 bases for J; bases not matched to a gene: 5. The CDR3 totals 14 residues. Germline V lookup: CDR1 SGHNT, CDR2 YYREEE (reference sequence).

This rearrangement joins TRBV7-2 to TRBJ1-2; TRBD1 aligns across 12 bases. The germline V gene has CDR1 SGHTA and CDR2 FQGNSA. With 5 bases clipped from V and 6 bases from J, the junction kept 7 bases outside the gene matches. The CDR3 extends over 15 amino acids. The CDR3 sequence: CASSDPGQGADGYTF. The CDR3 DNA is TGTGCCAGCAGCGATCCGGGACAGGGGGCTGATGGCTACACCTTC.

This chain links TRBV10-3 with TRBJ1-3, with a tentative D call TRBD1 (6 bases). The CDR3 is 12 residues long. Germline lookup yields CDR1 ENHRY and CDR2 SYGVKD. V dropped 3 bases and J dropped 8 bases, with 8 bases sitting between them. The CDR3 bases are TGTGCCATCAGTGACAGGGGATACACCATATATTTT. This sequence encodes CAISDRGYTIYF.

In this sample, this clone turned up once. CDR3 region: CASSDGQGRGEQYF. CDR3 DNA sequence: TGTGCCAGCAGTGACGGACAGGGGAGGGGCGAGCAGTACTTC. The chain links TRBV6-1 to TRBJ2-7; 9 nucleotides align to TRBD1. The CDR3 runs to 14 residues. With V trimmed by 3 bases and J by 6 bases, 6 bases remained unmatched. Germline CDR1 reads MNHNS; CDR2 reads SASEGT.

The V call is TRBV4-3, the J call TRBJ2-3; D not resolved. V lost 4 bases to trimming and J lost 3 bases, with 17 bases between them. CDR1 is LGHNA and CDR2 is YSLEER in the germline V gene. This CDR3 comprises 16 residues. CDR3 nucleotides: TGCGCCAGCAGCCTGGATCTCCAGATAGGGACAGATACGCAGTATTTT. As protein: CASSLDLQIGTDTQYF.

This sequence joins TRBV21-1 and TRBJ2-2; the table's D call, TRBD2, has no DNA check behind it. TRBV21-1 is flagged as a pseudogene. This CDR3 has 16 residues. The CDR3 DNA reads TGTGCCAGCAGCAAGGGGGGGGAGGGAAACACCGGGGAGCTGTTTTTT. As protein: CASSKGGEGNTGELFF.

This clone was counted only a few times. The chain couples TRBV9 to TRBJ1-2, with 8 bases identical to TRBD1. This CDR3 has 15 amino acids. The V gene's germline CDR1 is SGDLS and CDR2 YYNGEE. V shed 0 bases, J shed 6 bases, and the junction held 7 bases outside the gene matches. CDR3 region: CASSVATGGLNGYTF. The CDR3 nucleotides are TGTGCCAGCAGCGTAGCAACAGGGGGTTTGAATGGCTACACCTTC. Drawing the rest from reference TRBV9 and TRBJ1-2, the complete variable domain is DSGVTQTPKHLITATGQRVTLRCSPRSGDLSVYWYQQSLDQGLQFLIQYYNGEERAKGNILERFSAQQFPDLHSELNLSSLELGDSALYFCASSVATGGLNGYTFGSGTRLTVV.

CDR3 amino acids: CASSPTGDQETQYF. CDR3 DNA sequence: TGTGCCAGCAGCCCCACAGGGGACCAAGAGACCCAGTACTTC. The chain links TRBV5-5 to TRBJ2-5, with TRBD1 matching over 7 bases. This CDR3 has 14 residues. Germline lookup yields CDR1 SGHKS and CDR2 YYEKEE (reference sequence). V trimming: 4 bases; J trimming: 0 bases; junction bases outside the gene matches: 3.

This chain joins TRBV5-1 and TRBJ2-6, with 10 bases lining up with TRBD1. This CDR3 contains 20 residues. Germline CDR1 is SGHRS and CDR2 is YFSETQ. With V trimmed by 3 bases and J by 3 bases, 15 bases remained unmatched. The chain's CDR3 is CASSSGRRDRGFFGANVLTF. The CDR3 DNA reads as TGCGCCAGCAGCTCCGGCCGCCGGGACAGGGGATTCTTTGGGGCCAACGTCCTGACTTTC.

J is TRBJ2-3 and V is TRBV28; unclear D gene. V was shortened by 5 bases and J by 2 bases, with 5 bases between the two germline ends. This CDR3 contains 12 residues. From germline, CDR1 is MDHEN and CDR2 SYDVKM. The CDR3: CASSTDTDTQYF. Here the CDR3 DNA reads TGTGCCAGCAGTACCGACACAGATACGCAGTATTTT.

The chain carries TRBV15 and TRBJ1-5; D is unresolved. The V gene lost 0 bases and the J gene lost 5 bases, with 5 bases spanning the gap. The CDR3 covers 13 residues. Germline V lookup: CDR1 LNHNV, CDR2 YYDKDF (reference sequence). This CDR3 reads CATSRDGYQPQHF. The CDR3 DNA sequence: TGTGCCACCAGCAGAGATGGTTATCAGCCCCAGCATTTT.

This clone was counted only a few times. The V call is TRBV5-1, the J call TRBJ1-5; maybe TRBD1 (5 bases). CDR1 and CDR2 from the germline V gene are SGHRS and YFSETQ. Trimming pared 1 base from V and 5 bases from J, leaving 7 bases between. This CDR3 spans 13 amino acids. Written as DNA, the CDR3 is TGCGCCAGCAGCTTGAGCAGGGATCAGCCCCAGCATTTT. Protein sequence: CASSLSRDQPQHF.

The chain joins TRBV19 to TRBJ2-7; D is ambiguous. CDR1 and CDR2 (germline): LNHDA, SQIVND (reference sequence). The CDR3 loop spans 14 amino acids. V was clipped by 3 bases and J by 0 bases, with 9 bases between them. CDR3 amino acids: CASSIGQRSYEQYF. CDR3 DNA: TGTGCCAGTAGTATCGGCCAGCGCTCCTACGAGCAGTACTTC.

The CDR3 nucleotides are TGTGCCAGCAGCGTCGGACAGGGGGTTTTTGGGGCCAACGTCCTGACTTTC. Protein product: CASSVGQGVFGANVLTF. The gene calls are TRBV9 and TRBJ2-6; 10 bases map to TRBD1. V gave up 2 bases and J gave up 3 bases; unmatched junction bases: 5. Germline assignment: CDR1 SGDLS and CDR2 YYNGEE. This CDR3 is built from 17 residues.

This sequence joins TRBV19 and TRBJ2-3, with 12 bases fitting TRBD1. Per germline, CDR1 LNHDA and CDR2 SQIVND (reference sequence). The CDR3 length is 16 residues. V shed 6 bases and J 7 bases; nucleotides not matched to a gene: 11. CDR3 in amino acids: CASRPPGQGALNTQYF. The CDR3 DNA reads as TGTGCCAGTAGGCCTCCGGGACAGGGGGCGCTTAATACGCAGTATTTT.

The chain uses TRBV7-9 and TRBJ2-7; no clear D gene. This CDR3 contains 14 residues. Germline CDR1 is SEHNR and CDR2 is FQNEAQ (reference sequence). V shed 5 bases and J shed 3 bases, with 14 bases lying between them. This CDR3 is CASSPILPNYEQYF. Here the CDR3 DNA reads TGTGCCAGCAGCCCCATACTGCCGAACTACGAGCAGTACTTC.

The J gene is TRBJ1-1, the V gene TRBV14; D gene uncertain. The germline CDR1 and CDR2 sequences are SGHDN and FVKESK. V lost 0 bases and J 2 bases, leaving 10 bases between the germline ends. The CDR3 has 15 residues. CDR3: CASSQDPGSNTEAFF. DNA of the CDR3: TGTGCCAGCAGCCAAGACCCGGGTTCAAACACTGAAGCTTTCTTT. The full variable domain, in which reference TRBV14 and TRBJ1-1 provide the parts outside the CDR3, is EAGVTQFPSHSVIEKGQTVTLRCDPISGHDNLYWYRRVMGKEIKFLLHFVKESKQDESGMPNNRFLAERTGGTYSTLKVQPAELEDSGVYFCASSQDPGSNTEAFFGQGTRLTVV.

The chain carries TRBV28 and TRBJ2-7; possibly TRBD1 for D (6 bases). Germline CDR1 and CDR2: MDHEN and SYDVKM. The CDR3 is 16 amino acids. Trimming took 4 bases from V and 1 from J, leaving 17 bases between them. CDR3 in DNA: TGTGCCAGCAGTTCTCTAGGTACAGGGTCATCCTACGAGCAGTACTTC. It is translated as CASSSLGTGSSYEQYF.

The V gene is TRBV5-1, the J gene TRBJ2-2, with unresolved D. The germline V gene has CDR1 SGHRS and CDR2 YFSETQ. Trimming removed 2 bases from V and 0 bases from J, with 5 bases in between. The CDR3 extends over 14 amino acids. CDR3 protein: CASSLGPNTGELFF. The CDR3 DNA reads as TGCGCCAGCAGCTTAGGTCCGAACACCGGGGAGCTGTTTTTT.

This sequence joins TRBV11-2 and TRBJ1-1; D is unresolved. Trimming shortened V by 7 bases and J by 8 bases, and 14 bases separated the two germline ends. CDR3 length: 12 residues. Per germline, CDR1 SGHAT and CDR2 FQNNGV. CDR3 region: CASTGLVGEAFF. The CDR3 DNA reads as TGTGCCAGCACCGGCTTGGTCGGGGAAGCTTTCTTT.

The V gene is TRBV28, the J gene TRBJ2-7; 8 bases map to TRBD1. The CDR3 runs to 17 residues. The ends lost 2 bases at V and 3 bases at J; junction bases unmatched: 12. Germline V gene sequence: CDR1 MDHEN, CDR2 SYDVKM. CDR3 in amino acids: CASSLDPTGEFGYEQYF. CDR3 nucleotide sequence: TGTGCCAGCAGTTTAGATCCGACAGGGGAATTCGGCTACGAGCAGTACTTC.

V is TRBV6-6 and J is TRBJ1-1; D is ambiguous. The CDR3 spans 12 residues. V lost 7 bases, J lost 3 bases, and 9 bases lay in between. Per germline, CDR1 MNHNY and CDR2 SVGAGI (reference sequence). CDR3 amino acids: CASIGGDTEAFF. In nucleotides, the CDR3 is TGTGCCAGCATCGGTGGGGACACTGAAGCTTTCTTT.